This record concerns one TCR beta chain sequence. The data were obtained in a study of shared clonotypes between healthy human individuals. Sequencing used immunoSEQ multiplex PCR; TCRdb keeps in-frame clones, though not all of them. The profile shows some 1.5 million clones, approximately 97% of them singletons. Germline V lookup: CDR1 SGHTA, CDR2 FQGNSA. The CDR3 length is 13 residues. Trimming took off 4 bases at V and 2 bases at J, with 7 bases between the two ends. The V gene is TRBV7-2, the J gene TRBJ2-3; no clear D gene. This receptor was obtained from a man aged 25-40 years in good health. Specimen: naive CD4+ T cells sorted from blood. Subset given: CD45RA+ positively selected. CDR3 loop: CASSSSPTDTQYF. CDR3 nucleotide sequence: TGTGCCAGCAGCTCAAGTCCCACAGATACGCAGTATTTT.